Following are 24 T cell receptor beta chains from one sample sequenced in a study of shared clonotypes between healthy human individuals. Profiling relied on immunoSEQ multiplex PCR, and the TCRdb table lists in-frame clones only, not all of them. The table includes some 1.4 million clones, roughly 95% detected once. The sequenced sample was naive CD4+ T cells sorted from blood. The subset here: CD45RA+ positively selected. These receptor sequences come from a man aged 25-40 years in good health.

This sequence joins TRBV27 and TRBJ1-5; no firm D call. The ends were cut back, 3 bases at V and 0 bases at J, with 9 bases in the middle. The CDR3 consists of 15 residues. Germline V gene data show CDR1 as MNHEY and CDR2 as SMNVEV (reference sequence). As DNA, the CDR3 is TGTGCCAGCAGTTTGAACGGTGATAGCAATCAGCCCCAGCATTTT. It translates to CASSLNGDSNQPQHF.

The chain recombines TRBV7-9 with TRBJ2-5; D is possibly TRBD1 (5 bases). The CDR3 extends over 11 amino acids. CDR1 and CDR2 from the germline V gene are SEHNR and FQNEAQ (reference sequence). Trimming took 5 bases from V and 12 from J, leaving 13 bases between them. CDR3 nucleotides: TGTGCCAGCAGCCAAAGGGGCGAGGAGTACTTC. It yields the protein CASSQRGEEYF.

The V call is TRBV9, the J call TRBJ2-1, with TRBD2 matching 11 bases. The junction had 4 bases not matched to a gene; V was cut back by 0 bases and J by 5 bases. This CDR3 has 16 amino acids. In germline, CDR1 is SGDLS, CDR2 YYNGEE. As DNA, the CDR3 is TGTGCCAGCAGCGTAGTAGGGACTAGCGGAGACAATGAGCAGTTCTTC. Translation: CASSVVGTSGDNEQFF.

V gene TRBV5-1 combines with J gene TRBJ2-3, with unresolved D. The CDR3 sequence is 16 residues long. Germline CDR1 reads SGHRS; CDR2 reads YFSETQ. Trimming removed 0 bases from V and 2 bases from J, with 13 bases in between. This CDR3 reads CASSLASIAATDTQYF. The DNA of the CDR3 is TGCGCCAGCAGCTTGGCCTCGATCGCGGCCACAGATACGCAGTATTTT.

The CDR3 coding sequence is TGCAGCGTTACGATGGGGGGGAATGGCAATCAGCCCCAGCATTTT. Translation gives CSVTMGGNGNQPQHF. The chain is built from TRBV29-1 and TRBJ1-5; a weak D match, TRBD1 (5 bases). This CDR3 is 15 amino acids long. Trimming stripped 5 bases from V and 2 bases from J, with 16 bases between. Per the germline V gene, CDR1 is SQVTM and CDR2 is ANQGSEA.

The CDR3 sequence is CASSLGASSTDTQYF. Here the CDR3 DNA reads TGTGCCAGCAGCTTGGGCGCCTCTAGCACAGATACGCAGTATTTT. The J gene is TRBJ2-3, the V gene TRBV5-4; D is uncertain. The CDR3 sequence is 15 residues long. The V gene's germline CDR1 is SGHNT and CDR2 YYREEE (reference sequence). Trimming took off 0 bases at V and 0 bases at J, with 8 bases between the two ends.

The chain employs TRBV5-1 and TRBJ2-2, with D perhaps TRBD2 (6 bases). Trimming removed 4 bases at V and 7 bases at J, with 17 bases between. CDR1 and CDR2 from the germline V gene are SGHRS and YFSETQ. The CDR3 spans 15 residues. CDR3 nucleotide sequence: TGCGCCAGCAGCCTGGGACCCGGGGGTAGCGGGGAGCTGTTTTTT. Amino acid sequence: CASSLGPGGSGELFF.

J is TRBJ2-5 and V is TRBV5-1, with TRBD2 matching 15 bases. Looked up from germline, CDR1 is SGHRS and CDR2 is YFSETQ. The trim removed 4 bases at V and 5 bases at J, leaving 15 bases unmatched. The CDR3 is 19 residues long. CDR3 sequence: CASSRGTGLAGGPGETQYF. For the CDR3, the DNA is TGCGCCAGCAGCAGGGGAACCGGACTAGCGGGAGGGCCGGGGGAGACCCAGTACTTC. Using reference TRBV5-1 and TRBJ2-5 for the parts outside the CDR3, the full variable domain is KAGVTQTPRYLIKTRGQQVTLSCSPISGHRSVSWYQQTPGQGLQFLFEYFSETQRNKGNFPGRFSGRQFSNSRSEMNVSTLELGDSALYLCASSRGTGLAGGPGETQYFGPGTRLLVL.

The J gene is TRBJ2-7, the V gene TRBV5-1; 9 nucleotides match TRBD1. This CDR3 is 16 amino acids long. V lost 4 bases, J lost 5 bases, and 13 bases stayed unmatched. Germline V gene data show CDR1 as SGHRS and CDR2 as YFSETQ. This CDR3 is CASSARTGAGGNEQYF. The CDR3 nucleotides read TGCGCCAGCAGCGCCAGGACAGGGGCAGGGGGGAACGAGCAGTACTTC.

The rearrangement joins TRBV6-1 to TRBJ1-1; maybe TRBD1 (5 bases). Trimming took 1 base from V and 4 from J, leaving 10 bases between them. The CDR3 runs to 14 residues. Per the germline V gene, CDR1 is MNHNS and CDR2 is SASEGT. The DNA of the CDR3 is TGTGCCAGCAGTGAAGACAGGATCCTCACTGAAGCTTTCTTT. Residues: CASSEDRILTEAFF.

Remarks on this clone: The same CDR3 also results from other DNA sequences found in this sample. The gene calls are TRBV5-4 and TRBJ2-5, with 7 bases fitting TRBD2. Germline loops: CDR1 SGHNT, CDR2 YYREEE (reference sequence). This CDR3 region has 15 residues. V shed 0 bases, J shed 2 bases, and the junction held 4 bases outside the gene matches. CDR3 DNA: TGTGCCAGCAGCTTGGGGGGGGGTCTACAAGAGACCCAGTACTTC. It translates to CASSLGGGLQETQYF.

With regard to this clone: An end of the junction differs from the germline gene, which may be a read error. The chain links TRBV6-6 to TRBJ2-1; tentatively, D is TRBD2 (6 bases). In germline, CDR1 is MNHNY, CDR2 SVGAGI (reference sequence). CDR3 size: 15 residues. The CDR3 region is CASIYGVRGRNEQFF. The DNA for the CDR3 is TGTGCCAGCATTTACGGGGTCCGGGGGAGGAATGAGCAGTTCTTC.

J is TRBJ2-7 and V is TRBV28; D might be TRBD2 (5 bases). Per the germline V gene, CDR1 is MDHEN and CDR2 is SYDVKM. V was trimmed by 6 bases and J by 7 bases, leaving 19 bases between them. The CDR3 is made up of 14 amino acids. The CDR3 sequence is CASRLRAVSGEQYF. DNA for the CDR3: TGTGCCAGCAGGTTAAGAGCGGTTTCGGGGGAGCAGTACTTC. Full variable domain (outside the CDR3, taken from reference TRBV28 and TRBJ2-7): DVKVTQSSRYLVKRTGEKVFLECVQDMDHENMFWYRQDPGLGLRLIYFSYDVKMKEKGDIPEGYSVSREKKERFSLILESASTNQTSMYLCASRLRAVSGEQYFGPGTRLTVT.

The chain couples TRBV5-5 to TRBJ2-2; D may be TRBD1 or TRBD2 (5 bases each). Trimming stripped 5 bases from V and 2 bases from J, with 19 bases between. This CDR3 contains 17 residues. Germline-derived CDR1 and CDR2 are SGHKS and YYEKEE (reference sequence). The CDR3 loop reads CASRWGGPNTNTGELFF. The CDR3, as DNA: TGTGCCAGCAGGTGGGGCGGGCCGAACACCAACACCGGGGAGCTGTTTTTT.

This clone came up once. The rearrangement uses TRBV27 and TRBJ2-1; TRBD2 agrees at 11 bases. J was trimmed by 7 bases and V by 1 base; bases with no gene match: 3. Germline loops: CDR1 MNHEY, CDR2 SMNVEV (reference sequence). This CDR3 contains 15 residues. The CDR3 DNA reads TGTGCCAGCAGTTTATTATCTAGCGGGAGGAATGAGCAGTTCTTC. Amino acid sequence: CASSLLSSGRNEQFF.

The genes are TRBV4-3 and TRBJ1-2, with a possible D match to TRBD1 (5 bases). V was cut by 1 base and J by 4 bases, with 7 bases left in between. Germline CDR1 LGHNA, CDR2 YSLEER. This CDR3 contains 13 residues. CDR3: CASSQGDRYGYTF. The CDR3 bases are TGCGCCAGCAGCCAAGGGGACCGCTATGGCTACACCTTC.

The chain has TRBV28 and TRBJ2-7; 8 bases line up with TRBD2. The CDR3 is 15 residues long. V trimming: 7 bases; J trimming: 2 bases; junction bases outside the gene matches: 10. Germline V gene data show CDR1 as MDHEN and CDR2 as SYDVKM. The CDR3 DNA is TGTGCCAGCACCACCACGGGGGGGACAACCTACGAGCAGTACTTC. Residues: CASTTTGGTTYEQYF.

CDR3 amino acids: CASTGSPIQPQHF. The CDR3 nucleotides read TGTGCCAGTACCGGCAGTCCAATTCAGCCCCAGCATTTT. The chain recombines TRBV19 with TRBJ1-5; unclear D gene. CDR1 is LNHDA and CDR2 is SQIVND in the germline V gene (reference sequence). The CDR3 is 13 residues long. Trimming left V 7 bases short and J 6 bases short, with 13 bases between.

The genes are TRBV20-1 and TRBJ1-2, with D unresolved. There are 10 residues in the CDR3. The V gene lost 2 bases and the J gene lost 8 bases, with 6 bases spanning the gap. The V gene's germline CDR1 is DFQATT and CDR2 SNEGSKA (reference sequence). CDR3 sequence: CSARFRGYTF. As DNA, the CDR3 is TGCAGTGCTAGATTTAGGGGCTACACCTTC.

The chain employs TRBV7-9 and TRBJ2-1, with D possibly TRBD2 on 5 matching bases. The CDR3 has 15 amino acids. Trimming removed 6 bases from V and 4 bases from J, with 16 bases in between. Germline lookup yields CDR1 SEHNR and CDR2 FQNEAQ (reference sequence). The CDR3 region is CASSLRGSEYNEQFF. The CDR3 nucleotides read TGTGCCAGCAGTCTCCGGGGAAGCGAGTACAATGAGCAGTTCTTC.

This clone was found once. The J gene is TRBJ2-1, the V gene TRBV5-1, with D possibly TRBD2 on 5 matching bases. V gave up 4 bases and J gave up 4 bases, with 15 bases separating them. The CDR3 runs 15 residues. The germline CDR1 and CDR2 sequences are SGHRS and YFSETQ. The DNA for the CDR3 is TGCGCCAGCAGCGGGAGCGGAAAGAGTTACAATGAGCAGTTCTTC. Protein sequence: CASSGSGKSYNEQFF.

V gene TRBV14 combines with J gene TRBJ2-3, with TRBD2 matching over 10 bases. The length of the CDR3 is 18 residues. Germline values: CDR1 SGHDN, CDR2 FVKESK. V was pared by 2 bases and J by 3 bases, with 11 bases of the junction left unmatched. In DNA form, the CDR3 reads TGTGCCAGCAGCCAACCAATGGTAGCGGGAGGTAGGACAGATACGCAGTATTTT. This encodes CASSQPMVAGGRTDTQYF.

This chain uses TRBV2 with TRBJ1-5, with D unresolved. The CDR3 is 14 residues long. Trimming removed 2 bases from V and 4 bases from J, with 9 bases in between. Germline CDR1 reads SNHLY; CDR2 reads FYNNEI. DNA of the CDR3: TGTGCCAGCAGTGAATTCAAGAAAAATCAGCCCCAGCATTTT. The encoded protein is CASSEFKKNQPQHF.

The V call is TRBV7-2, the J call TRBJ2-7; D remains unclear. V lost 5 bases to trimming and J lost 0 bases, with 11 bases between them. This CDR3 comprises 14 residues. The germline V gene encodes CDR1 SGHTA and CDR2 FQGNSA. In nucleotides, the CDR3 is TGTGCCAGCAGCCCCTATCCAGACTCCTACGAGCAGTACTTC. Translation gives CASSPYPDSYEQYF.